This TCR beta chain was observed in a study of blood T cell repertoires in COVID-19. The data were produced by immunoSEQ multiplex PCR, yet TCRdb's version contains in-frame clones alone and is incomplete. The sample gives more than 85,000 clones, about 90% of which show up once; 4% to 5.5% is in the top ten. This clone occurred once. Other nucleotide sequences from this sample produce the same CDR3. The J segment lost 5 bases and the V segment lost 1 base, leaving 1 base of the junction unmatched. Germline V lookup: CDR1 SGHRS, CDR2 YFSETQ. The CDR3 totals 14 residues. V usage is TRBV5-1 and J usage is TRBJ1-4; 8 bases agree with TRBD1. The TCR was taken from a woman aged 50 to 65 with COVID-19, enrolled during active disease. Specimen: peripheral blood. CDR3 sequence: CASSLQGANEKLFF. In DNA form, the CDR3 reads TGCGCCAGCAGCTTGCAGGGGGCGAATGAAAAACTGTTTTTT.